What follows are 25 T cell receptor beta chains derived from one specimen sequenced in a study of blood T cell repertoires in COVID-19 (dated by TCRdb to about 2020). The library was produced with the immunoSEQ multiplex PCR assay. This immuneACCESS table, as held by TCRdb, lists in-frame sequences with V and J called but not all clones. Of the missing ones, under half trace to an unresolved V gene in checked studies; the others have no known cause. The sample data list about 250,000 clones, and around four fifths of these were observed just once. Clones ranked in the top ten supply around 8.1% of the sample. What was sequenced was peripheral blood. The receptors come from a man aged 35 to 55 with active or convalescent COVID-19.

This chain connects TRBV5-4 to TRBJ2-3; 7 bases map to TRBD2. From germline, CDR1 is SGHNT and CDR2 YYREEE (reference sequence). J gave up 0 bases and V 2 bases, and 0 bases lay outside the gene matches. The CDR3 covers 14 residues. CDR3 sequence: CASSFSGSTDTQYF. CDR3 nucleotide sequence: TGTGCCAGCAGCTTTAGCGGGAGCACAGATACGCAGTATTTT.

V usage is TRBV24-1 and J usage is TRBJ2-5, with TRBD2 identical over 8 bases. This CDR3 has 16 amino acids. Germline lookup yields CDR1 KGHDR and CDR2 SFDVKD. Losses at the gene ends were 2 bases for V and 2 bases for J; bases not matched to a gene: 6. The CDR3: CATSDSVAGIQETQYF. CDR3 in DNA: TGTGCCACCAGTGATTCTGTAGCGGGGATACAAGAGACCCAGTACTTC.

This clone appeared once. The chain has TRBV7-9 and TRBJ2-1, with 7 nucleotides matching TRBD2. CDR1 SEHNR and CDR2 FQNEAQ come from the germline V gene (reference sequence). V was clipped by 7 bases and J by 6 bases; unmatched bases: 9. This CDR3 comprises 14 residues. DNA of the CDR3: TGTGCCAGCAAAAGGACTAGTGAAAGCAATGAGCAGTTCTTC. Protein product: CASKRTSESNEQFF.

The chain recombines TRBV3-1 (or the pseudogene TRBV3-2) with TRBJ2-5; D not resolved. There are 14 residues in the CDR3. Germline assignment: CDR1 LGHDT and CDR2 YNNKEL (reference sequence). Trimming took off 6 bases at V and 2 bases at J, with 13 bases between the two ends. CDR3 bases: TGTGCCAGCAGTCTAACAGCCTCACAAGAGACCCAGTACTTC. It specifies CASSLTASQETQYF.

CDR3: CASSPPPRTVLYGYTF. The CDR3 region has the DNA TGTGCCAGCAGCCCTCCCCCCCGGACAGTCCTCTATGGCTACACCTTC. The V gene is TRBV3-1 (or the pseudogene TRBV3-2), the J gene TRBJ1-2, with D perhaps TRBD1 (6 bases). Germline V lookup: CDR1 LGHDT, CDR2 YNNKEL (reference sequence). V was shortened by 4 bases and J by 4 bases, with 19 bases between the two germline ends. This CDR3 has 16 amino acids.

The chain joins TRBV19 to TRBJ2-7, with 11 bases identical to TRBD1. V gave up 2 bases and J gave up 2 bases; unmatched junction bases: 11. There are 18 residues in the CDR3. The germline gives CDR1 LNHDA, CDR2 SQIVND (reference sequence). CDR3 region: CASSIPPEGTGGTYEQYF. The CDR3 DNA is TGTGCCAGTAGTATACCCCCCGAGGGGACAGGGGGGACCTACGAGCAGTACTTC.

The chain's CDR3 is CASSRGQGSNQPQHF. CDR3 nucleotides: TGCGCCAGCAGCCGGGGACAGGGAAGCAATCAGCCCCAGCATTTT. The gene calls are TRBV5-1 and TRBJ1-5; 9 bases agree with TRBD1. The length of the CDR3 is 15 residues. CDR1 SGHRS and CDR2 YFSETQ come from the germline V gene. V was clipped by 4 bases and J by 1 base; unmatched bases: 3.

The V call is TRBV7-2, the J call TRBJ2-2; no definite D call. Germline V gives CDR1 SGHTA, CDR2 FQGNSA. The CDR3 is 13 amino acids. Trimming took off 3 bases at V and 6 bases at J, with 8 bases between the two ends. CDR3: CASSLQVPGELFF. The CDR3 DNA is TGTGCCAGCAGCTTGCAGGTTCCCGGGGAGCTGTTTTTT. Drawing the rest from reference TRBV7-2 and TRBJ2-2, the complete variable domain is GAGVSQSPSNKVTEKGKDVELRCDPISGHTALYWYRQSLGQGLEFLIYFQGNSAPDKSGLPSDRFSAERTGGSVSTLTIQRTQQEDSAVYLCASSLQVPGELFFGEGSRLTVL.

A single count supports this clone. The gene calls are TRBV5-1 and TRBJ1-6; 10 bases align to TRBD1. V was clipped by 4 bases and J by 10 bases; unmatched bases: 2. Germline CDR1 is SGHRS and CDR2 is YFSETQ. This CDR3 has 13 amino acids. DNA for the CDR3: TGCGCCAGCAGCGAGGACAGGGGGTCACCCCTCCACTTT. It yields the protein CASSEDRGSPLHF. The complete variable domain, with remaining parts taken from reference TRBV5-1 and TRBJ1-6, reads KAGVTQTPRYLIKTRGQQVTLSCSPISGHRSVSWYQQTPGQGLQFLFEYFSETQRNKGNFPGRFSGRQFSNSRSEMNVSTLELGDSALYLCASSEDRGSPLHFGNGTRLTVT.

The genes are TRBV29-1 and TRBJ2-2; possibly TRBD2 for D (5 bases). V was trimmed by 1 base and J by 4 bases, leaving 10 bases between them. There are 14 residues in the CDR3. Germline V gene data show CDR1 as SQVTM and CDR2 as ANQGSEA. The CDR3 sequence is CSVEVGVITGELFF. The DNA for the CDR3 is TGCAGCGTTGAAGTGGGAGTAATCACCGGGGAGCTGTTTTTT.

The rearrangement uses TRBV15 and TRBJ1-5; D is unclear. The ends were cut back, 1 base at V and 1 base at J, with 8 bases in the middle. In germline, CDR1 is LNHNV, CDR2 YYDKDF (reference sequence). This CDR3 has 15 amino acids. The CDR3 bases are TGTGCCACCAGCAGAGTGGCAGAAAGCAATCAGCCCCAGCATTTT. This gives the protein CATSRVAESNQPQHF.

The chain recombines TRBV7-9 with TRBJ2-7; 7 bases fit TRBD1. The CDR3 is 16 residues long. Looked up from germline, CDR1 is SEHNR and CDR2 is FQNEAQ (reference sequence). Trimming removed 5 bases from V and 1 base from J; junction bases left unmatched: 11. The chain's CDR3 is CASSPDRASISYEQYF. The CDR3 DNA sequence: TGTGCCAGCAGCCCAGACAGGGCCTCAATTTCCTACGAGCAGTACTTC.

CDR3 amino acids: CASSQPSRAGNNEQFF. CDR3 nucleotides: TGTGCCAGCAGCCAACCGTCACGGGCGGGCAACAATGAGCAGTTCTTC. This sequence joins TRBV4-2 and TRBJ2-1; D is possibly TRBD2 (5 bases). Germline loops: CDR1 LGHNA, CDR2 YNFKEQ. The CDR3 totals 16 residues. The V gene lost 2 bases and the J gene lost 5 bases, with 16 bases spanning the gap.

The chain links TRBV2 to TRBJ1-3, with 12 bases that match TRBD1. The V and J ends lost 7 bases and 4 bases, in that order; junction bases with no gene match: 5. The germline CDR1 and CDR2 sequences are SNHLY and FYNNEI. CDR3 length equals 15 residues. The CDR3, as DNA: TGTGCCAGCAAGGGACAGGGGGCGCCGGGAAACACCATATATTTT. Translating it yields CASKGQGAPGNTIYF.

The CDR3 spells CASSVGDRGIYGYTF. For the CDR3, the DNA is TGTGCCAGCAGCGTAGGGGACAGGGGGATATATGGCTACACCTTC. The chain carries TRBV9 and TRBJ1-2; 11 nucleotides align to TRBD1. Unmatched junction bases numbered 3, after V lost 0 bases and J lost 5 bases. This CDR3 region has 15 residues. Germline V gene data show CDR1 as SGDLS and CDR2 as YYNGEE.

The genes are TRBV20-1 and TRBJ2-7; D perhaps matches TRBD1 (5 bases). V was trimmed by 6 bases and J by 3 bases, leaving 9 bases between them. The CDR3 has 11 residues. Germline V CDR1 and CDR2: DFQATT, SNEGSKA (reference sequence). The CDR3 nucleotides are TGCAGTGCACAGGACAACTACGAGCAGTACTTC. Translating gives CSAQDNYEQYF.

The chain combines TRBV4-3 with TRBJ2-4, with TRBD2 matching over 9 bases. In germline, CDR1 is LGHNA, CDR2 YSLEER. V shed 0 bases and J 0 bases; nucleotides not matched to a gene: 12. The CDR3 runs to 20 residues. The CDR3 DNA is TGCGCCAGCAGCCAAGATCCCCCGCGGGGGGGGATTCTAGCCAAAAACATTCAGTACTTC. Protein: CASSQDPPRGGILAKNIQYF.

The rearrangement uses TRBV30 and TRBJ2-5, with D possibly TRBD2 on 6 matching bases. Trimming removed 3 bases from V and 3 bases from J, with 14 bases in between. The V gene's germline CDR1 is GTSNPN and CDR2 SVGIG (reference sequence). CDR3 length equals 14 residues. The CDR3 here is CAWRKGLAEETQYF. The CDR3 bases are TGTGCCTGGAGGAAGGGACTTGCTGAAGAGACCCAGTACTTC.

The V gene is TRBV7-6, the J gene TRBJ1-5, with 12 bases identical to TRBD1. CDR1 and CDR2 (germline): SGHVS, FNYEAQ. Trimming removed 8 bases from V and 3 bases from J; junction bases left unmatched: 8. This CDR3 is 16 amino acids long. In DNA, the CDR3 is TGTGCCAGCGGGAATCCGGGACAGGGGGCCAATCAGCCCCAGCATTTT. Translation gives CASGNPGQGANQPQHF.

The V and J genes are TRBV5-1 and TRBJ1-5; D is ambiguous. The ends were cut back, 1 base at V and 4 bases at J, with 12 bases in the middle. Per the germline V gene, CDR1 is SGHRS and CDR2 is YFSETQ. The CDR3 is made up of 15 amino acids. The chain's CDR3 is CASSLFPQENQPQHF. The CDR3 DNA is TGCGCCAGCAGCTTGTTTCCTCAGGAAAATCAGCCCCAGCATTTT.

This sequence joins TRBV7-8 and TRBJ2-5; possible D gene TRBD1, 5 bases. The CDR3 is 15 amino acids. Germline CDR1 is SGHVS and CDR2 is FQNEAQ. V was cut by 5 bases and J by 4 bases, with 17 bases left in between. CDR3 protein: CASSTSRGTGETQYF. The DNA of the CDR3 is TGTGCCAGCAGCACGAGTAGGGGAACCGGAGAGACCCAGTACTTC.

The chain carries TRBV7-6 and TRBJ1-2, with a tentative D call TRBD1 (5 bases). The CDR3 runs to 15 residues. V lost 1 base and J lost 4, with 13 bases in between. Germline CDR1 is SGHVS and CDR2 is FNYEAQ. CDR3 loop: CASSLDAAGRYGYTF. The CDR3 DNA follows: TGTGCCAGCAGCTTAGACGCTGCAGGGCGCTATGGCTACACCTTC.

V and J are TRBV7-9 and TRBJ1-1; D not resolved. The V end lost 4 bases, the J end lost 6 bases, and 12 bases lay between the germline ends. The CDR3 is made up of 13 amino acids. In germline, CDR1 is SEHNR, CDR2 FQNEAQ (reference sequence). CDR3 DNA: TGTGCCAGCAGCTCGACACGACAATCTGAAGCTTTCTTT. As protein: CASSSTRQSEAFF. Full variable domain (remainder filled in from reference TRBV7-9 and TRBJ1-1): DTGVSQNPRHKITKRGQNVTFRCDPISEHNRLYWYRQTLGQGPEFLTYFQNEAQLEKSRLLSDRFSAERPKGSFSTLEIQRTEQGDSAMYLCASSSTRQSEAFFGQGTRLTVV.

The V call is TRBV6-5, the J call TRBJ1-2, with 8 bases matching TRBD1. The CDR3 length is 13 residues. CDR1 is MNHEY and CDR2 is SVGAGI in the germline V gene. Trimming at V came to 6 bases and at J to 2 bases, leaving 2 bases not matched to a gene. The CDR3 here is CASRGQENYGYTF. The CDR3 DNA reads TGTGCCAGCAGGGGACAGGAGAACTATGGCTACACCTTC.

The CDR3 bases are TGTGCCAGCAACACTGGACTTAATCAGCCCCAGCATTTT. This sequence encodes CASNTGLNQPQHF. The V gene is TRBV7-2, the J gene TRBJ1-5; D gene uncertain. CDR1 is SGHTA and CDR2 is FQGNSA in the germline V gene. This CDR3 contains 13 residues. V shed 7 bases and J shed 4 bases, with 11 bases lying between them.